The present T cell receptor beta chain was sequenced within a study of T-cell memory formation after mild COVID-19. From germline, CDR1 is SEHNR and CDR2 FQNEAQ (reference sequence). The CDR3 has 12 amino acids. V lost 1 base and J 4 bases, leaving 4 bases between the germline ends. Note on this clonotype: The target antigen is unknown.

TCRdb re-analysed the 5' RACE reads in MiXCR, keeping a single row per CDR3 protein. Found here are approximately 400,000 distinct CDR3 sequences, about a sixth of them singletons; the top ten hold 20% to 25%. Study findings and constraints: Detection of some responders pre-infection suggested pre-existing cross-reactive memory T cells participated.

The clonotype was recovered from a man aged 18 to 30 who had mild COVID-19 (a few samples of this study predate the infection). Cell type and time point are not known. The sequenced sample consisted of PBMCs or a T cell subset sorted from them (not recorded which). The rearrangement uses TRBV7-9 and TRBJ1-1, with D uncertain. CDR3 sequence reads: CASSLVITEAFF. The CDR3, as DNA: TGTGCCAGCAGCTTAGTTATCACTGAAGCTTTCTTT. Complete variable domain (other parts from reference TRBV7-9 and TRBJ1-1): DTGVSQNPRHKITKRGQNVTFRCDPISEHNRLYWYRQTLGQGPEFLTYFQNEAQLEKSRLLSDRFSAERPKGSFSTLEIQRTEQGDSAMYLCASSLVITEAFFGQGTRLTVV.